Shown below are 32 T cell receptor beta chains from a single sample sequenced in a study of breast tumors, draining lymph nodes, adjacent tissues (dated by TCRdb to 2016 to 2018). Library method: multiplex PCR. The sample was run on an Illumina HiSeq 2000. TCRdb passed the public sequencing reads through fastp at Q25 and MiXCR, retaining productive beta sequences. For every CDR3 protein sequence, its rows merge into one entry that carries the most common genes and DNA. The sample data list 150,000 to 200,000 distinct CDR3 sequences, and 25% to 40% of these were observed just once. 4% to 5.5% of the sample goes to the ten largest clones. Lymph node samples came from the axillary draining lymph nodes of breast cancer patients. Sequenced input: axillary lymph node tissue. The receptors here all came from a female donor with breast cancer. Some clones in this sample may be carry-over from other donors' samples.

The chain couples TRBV6-5 to TRBJ1-2, with 9 positions matching TRBD1. The CDR3 length is 17 residues. The trim removed 5 bases at V and 1 base at J, leaving 11 bases unmatched. Per the germline V gene, CDR1 is MNHEY and CDR2 is SVGAGI. DNA for the CDR3: TGTGCCAGCAGTCACACTCCCGGGACAGGGTTTAACTATGGCTACACCTTC. It yields the protein CASSHTPGTGFNYGYTF.

Points on this clonotype: A much larger clone differs by one base, so this may be a read error. This rearrangement joins TRBV6-5 to TRBJ2-7, with 7 bases aligning to TRBD1. Germline lookup yields CDR1 MNHEY and CDR2 SVGAGI. The CDR3 sequence is 13 residues long. The CDR3 sequence is CASGYTTGYEQYF. CDR3 in DNA: TGTGCCAGCGGTTACACGACAGGGTACGAGCAGTACTTC.

The sample holds many counts of this clonotype. The chain is built from TRBV12-5 and TRBJ2-1, with 9 nucleotides matching TRBD2. In germline, CDR1 is LGHNT, CDR2 FRNRAP. CDR3 length: 15 residues. Unmatched junction bases numbered 6, after V lost 4 bases and J lost 5 bases. The CDR3 region is CASGSSGTAHNEQFF. The CDR3, as DNA: TGTGCTAGTGGTTCTAGCGGGACGGCCCACAATGAGCAGTTCTTC.

This clonotype was recorded many times. The chain couples TRBV20-1 to TRBJ2-3; D unresolved. The CDR3 extends over 13 amino acids. Per germline, CDR1 DFQATT and CDR2 SNEGSKA (reference sequence). Trimming took off 2 bases at V and 0 bases at J, with 6 bases between the two ends. CDR3 in amino acids: CSARSRSTDTQYF. Here the CDR3 DNA reads TGCAGTGCTAGATCCAGGAGCACAGATACGCAGTATTTT.

In the case of this clonotype: Because the CDR3's place on the DNA is in doubt, the DNA is left out and the CDR3 is given as listed by TCRdb. The chain joins TRBV7-7 to TRBJ2-2; the table gives TRBD1 as D, unverified against the DNA. Germline assignment: CDR1 SSHAT and CDR2 FNYEAQ (reference sequence). The CDR3 totals 17 residues, both ends included. CDR3: CASSSSVGTGATGELLF.

This clonotype was seen repeatedly, ten times or more. The gene calls are TRBV7-2 and TRBJ2-7; 7 bases agree with TRBD1. In germline, CDR1 is SGHTA, CDR2 FQGNSA. The CDR3 spans 17 residues. V gave up 5 bases and J gave up 2 bases; unmatched junction bases: 15. This CDR3 is CASSPRTGPAATYEQYF. CDR3 sequence (DNA): TGTGCCAGCAGCCCCCGGACAGGTCCGGCGGCTACCTACGAGCAGTACTTC.

This clonotype was counted only a few times. A junction end diverges from the germline sequence, so it may reflect a read error. This chain joins TRBV9 and TRBJ2-1; D remains ambiguous. Germline CDR1 reads SGDLS; CDR2 reads YYNGEE. The CDR3 covers 15 residues. CDR3 in amino acids: CASSVEGYFSNEPFF. The DNA for the CDR3 is TGTGCCAGCAGCGTAGAGGGCTACTTCTCCAATGAGCCGTTCTTC.

About this clonotype: Given a much more abundant clone one base away, this may be a read error. The J gene is TRBJ2-5, the V gene TRBV7-9, with TRBD2 as a possible D gene (6 bases). CDR1 is SEHNR and CDR2 is FQNEAQ in the germline V gene (reference sequence). The CDR3 contains 14 residues. Trimming stripped 0 bases from V and 7 bases from J, with 12 bases between. Here the CDR3 reads CASSLAAGPGTQYF. CDR3 bases: TGTGCCAGCAGCTTAGCGGCGGGGCCAGGGACCCAGTACTTC.

The chain is built from TRBV24-1 and TRBJ1-2, with D possibly TRBD1 on 6 matching bases. The V gene's germline CDR1 is KGHDR and CDR2 SFDVKD. CDR3 length: 15 amino acids. Trimming cost V 3 bases and J 8 bases, with 18 bases left between them. The CDR3 loop is CATSDSLGALGGYTF. The CDR3 DNA sequence: TGTGCCACCAGTGATAGTCTGGGGGCGCTGGGAGGCTACACCTTC.

The chain recombines TRBV7-9 with TRBJ2-4; possibly TRBD1 or TRBD2 for D (6 bases each). V was cut by 8 bases and J by 2 bases, with 19 bases left in between. The germline V gene has CDR1 SEHNR and CDR2 FQNEAQ (reference sequence). This CDR3 is 16 amino acids long. CDR3 sequence reads: CASSNVRGQTKNIQYF. The CDR3 nucleotides read TGTGCCAGCTCCAACGTCCGGGGGCAAACCAAAAACATTCAGTACTTC.

This clonotype was seen at least ten times. V is TRBV15 and J is TRBJ1-5, with D uncertain. The CDR3 is 13 residues long. Between the trimmed V and J ends, which lost 4 bases and 6 bases, there was a span of 10 bases. Germline CDR1 LNHNV, CDR2 YYDKDF (reference sequence). The CDR3 here is CATSMTYLQPQHF. CDR3 DNA: TGTGCCACCAGCATGACATATCTTCAGCCCCAGCATTTT.

CDR3 sequence: CASGQGRGNTEAFF. DNA for the CDR3: TGTGCCAGCGGACAGGGACGGGGGAACACTGAAGCTTTCTTT. The V call is TRBV28, the J call TRBJ1-1, with TRBD1 matching 8 bases. The V and J ends lost 8 bases and 1 base, in that order; junction bases with no gene match: 6. Germline loops: CDR1 MDHEN, CDR2 SYDVKM. This CDR3 comprises 14 residues. Full variable domain (rest looked up from reference TRBV28 and TRBJ1-1): DVKVTQSSRYLVKRTGEKVFLECVQDMDHENMFWYRQDPGLGLRLIYFSYDVKMKEKGDIPEGYSVSREKKERFSLILESASTNQTSMYLCASGQGRGNTEAFFGQGTRLTVV.

As regards this clonotype: An end of the junction does not agree with germline; a read error may underlie this. The chain links TRBV7-3 to TRBJ2-3; D gene ambiguous. Per germline, CDR1 SGHTA and CDR2 FQGTGA. The CDR3 length is 15 residues. CDR3 bases: TGTGCCAGCAGCGAAACGTCGCGCCCGGTAGATACGCAGTGTTTT. Encoded protein: CASSETSRPVDTQCF.

This clonotype has ten or more counts. This chain uses TRBV13 with TRBJ2-7; D call uncertain. Deletions cut 2 bases from V and 1 base from J, with 9 bases between. This CDR3 comprises 14 residues. Germline assignment: CDR1 PRHDT and CDR2 FYEKMQ (reference sequence). CDR3 in DNA: TGTGCCAGCAGCTTAAATTTCAGGTCCTACGAGCAGTACTTC. Its protein product is CASSLNFRSYEQYF.

This clonotype was seen at least ten times. The chain joins TRBV20-1 to TRBJ2-7; TRBD2 matches at 7 bases. Trimming removed 0 bases from V and 0 bases from J; junction bases left unmatched: 8. Germline V gene data show CDR1 as DFQATT and CDR2 as SNEGSKA (reference sequence). This CDR3 contains 16 residues. Written as DNA, the CDR3 is TGCAGTGCTAGAGATCTGTTAGCGGGTAACTCCTACGAGCAGTACTTC. This encodes CSARDLLAGNSYEQYF.

This clonotype was found a few times. CDR3 nucleotides: TGTGCCAGCAGCTCCGGGGCTAGCGGGGGGCCCTACACCGGGGAGCTGTTTTTT. Its protein product is CASSSGASGGPYTGELFF. This chain connects TRBV13 to TRBJ2-2; 11 bases match TRBD2. The CDR3 runs 18 residues. Germline CDR1 PRHDT, CDR2 FYEKMQ (reference sequence). Germline trimming cut 4 bases from V and 3 bases from J; bases unmatched to any gene: 10.

The CDR3 nucleotides are TGTGCCAGCAGACAACCAACGGGGAGATGGCAGTTCTTC. It is translated as CASRQPTGRWQFF. The chain employs TRBV12-3 or TRBV12-4 and TRBJ2-1, with D possibly matching TRBD2 (5 bases). The V end lost 6 bases, the J end lost 12 bases, and 18 bases lay between the germline ends. The CDR3 extends over 13 amino acids.

The V and J genes are TRBV9 and TRBJ1-1; D not certain. The V end lost 3 bases, the J end lost 6 bases, and 12 bases lay between the germline ends. The CDR3 extends over 13 amino acids. The germline gives CDR1 SGDLS, CDR2 YYNGEE. The CDR3 region is CASSAYGVPEAFF. For the CDR3, the DNA is TGTGCCAGCAGCGCCTACGGGGTACCTGAAGCTTTCTTT. Using reference TRBV9 and TRBJ1-1 for the parts outside the CDR3, the full variable domain is DSGVTQTPKHLITATGQRVTLRCSPRSGDLSVYWYQQSLDQGLQFLIQYYNGEERAKGNILERFSAQQFPDLHSELNLSSLELGDSALYFCASSAYGVPEAFFGQGTRLTVV.

The chain links TRBV20-1 to TRBJ2-5; TRBD1 matches at 7 bases. J gave up 10 bases and V 3 bases, and 11 bases lay outside the gene matches. The CDR3 spans 13 residues. CDR1 and CDR2 from the germline V gene are DFQATT and SNEGSKA (reference sequence). CDR3 bases: TGCAGTGCTAGTAGGGGGCGCAGTCAGCTCCAGTACTTC. Amino acid sequence: CSASRGRSQLQYF.

This clonotype was picked up one time. The rearrangement uses TRBV12-3 or TRBV12-4 and TRBJ2-2, with D possibly being TRBD1 or TRBD2 (5 bases each). The CDR3 spans 13 residues. Trimming removed 6 bases at V and 9 bases at J, with 14 bases between. The CDR3 sequence is CASSGAGSWELFF. The CDR3 nucleotides read TGTGCCAGCAGCGGGGCAGGGAGTTGGGAGCTGTTTTTT.

This clonotype appeared many times. This sequence joins TRBV14 and TRBJ1-4; a weak D match, TRBD1 (5 bases). Trimming took off 6 bases at V and 7 bases at J, with 9 bases between the two ends. The CDR3 is 12 residues long. Germline V gene sequence: CDR1 SGHDN, CDR2 FVKESK. DNA of the CDR3: TGTGCCAGCAGTTCTAGGGGTGAAAAACTGTTTTTT. It encodes CASSSRGEKLFF. The whole variable domain, filled in from reference TRBV14 and TRBJ1-4, reads EAGVTQFPSHSVIEKGQTVTLRCDPISGHDNLYWYRRVMGKEIKFLLHFVKESKQDESGMPNNRFLAERTGGTYSTLKVQPAELEDSGVYFCASSSRGEKLFFGSGTQLSVL.

The V gene is TRBV27, the J gene TRBJ1-5; no definite D call. Trimming took 4 bases from V and 0 from J, leaving 10 bases between them. CDR1 MNHEY and CDR2 SMNVEV come from the germline V gene (reference sequence). This CDR3 region has 15 residues. CDR3: CASSSWGNSNQPQHF. The CDR3 DNA reads TGTGCCAGCAGTTCCTGGGGAAATAGCAATCAGCCCCAGCATTTT.

Ten or more counts support this clonotype. The CDR3 nucleotides read TGCGCCAGCAGCAAGACAGGGCAAACTGGGGAGCTGTTTTTT. It encodes CASSKTGQTGELFF. The chain recombines TRBV5-1 with TRBJ2-2; 7 bases are a match to TRBD1. J gave up 8 bases and V 4 bases, and 8 bases lay outside the gene matches. The germline gives CDR1 SGHRS, CDR2 YFSETQ. The CDR3 is 14 residues long.

A note on this clonotype: This may be a read error, as it is one base from a much larger clone. The chain carries TRBV6-2 or TRBV6-3 and TRBJ2-7; D is uncertain. CDR1 and CDR2 from the germline V gene are MNHEY and SVGEGT. The CDR3 loop spans 13 amino acids. V lost 6 bases to trimming and J lost 2 bases, with 11 bases between them. CDR3 loop: CASRPGFPYEQYF. The CDR3 coding sequence is TGTGCCAGCAGGCCAGGATTTCCCTACGAGCAGTACTTC.

V and J are TRBV6-6 and TRBJ1-1; no reliable D call. Germline lookup yields CDR1 MNHNY and CDR2 SVGAGI (reference sequence). V lost 4 bases and J lost 0, with 12 bases in between. This CDR3 is built from 15 residues. Here the CDR3 reads CASSSSVGVNTEAFF. The CDR3 DNA follows: TGTGCCAGCAGTTCCTCGGTCGGAGTGAACACTGAAGCTTTCTTT.

The CDR3 bases are TGTGCCAGCAGCTTTTTTGTACTAGCGGGGAAAGAAGCCAAAAACATTCAGTACTTC. Its translation is CASSFFVLAGKEAKNIQYF. The rearrangement links TRBV5-4 to TRBJ2-4; 10 bases fit TRBD2. The V gene's germline CDR1 is SGHNT and CDR2 YYREEE (reference sequence). With V trimmed by 2 bases and J by 0 bases, 11 bases remained unmatched. The CDR3 runs 19 residues.

The V gene is TRBV7-9, the J gene TRBJ1-4; 7 nucleotides align to TRBD1. Germline values: CDR1 SEHNR, CDR2 FQNEAQ (reference sequence). The trim removed 2 bases at V and 6 bases at J, leaving 6 bases unmatched. The CDR3 is 15 amino acids. CDR3 DNA sequence: TGTGCCAGCAGCTTAAGACAGGGATTGCATGAAAAACTGTTTTTT. It specifies CASSLRQGLHEKLFF.

This clonotype was seen many times. V and J are TRBV19 and TRBJ2-3; D remains ambiguous. V lost 1 base to trimming and J lost 0 bases, with 5 bases between them. Germline V gene lookup returns CDR1 LNHDA and CDR2 SQIVND (reference sequence). The CDR3 sequence is 14 residues long. Here the CDR3 DNA reads TGTGCCAGTAGTATAGGTAGTAGCACAGATACGCAGTATTTT. Encoded protein: CASSIGSSTDTQYF. Filled out from reference TRBV19 and TRBJ2-3, the complete variable domain reads DGGITQSPKYLFRKEGQNVTLSCEQNLNHDAMYWYRQDPGQGLRLIYYSQIVNDFQKGDIAEGYSVSREKKESFPLTVTSAQKNPTAFYLCASSIGSSTDTQYFGPGTRLTVL.

Ten or more counts support this clonotype. The V call is TRBV20-1, the J call TRBJ1-3; possible D gene TRBD1, 6 bases. The CDR3 extends over 13 amino acids. The V gene's germline CDR1 is DFQATT and CDR2 SNEGSKA (reference sequence). For the CDR3, the DNA is TGCAGCGCTCCGGGACAAACGGGAAACACCATATATTTT. Translated, it gives CSAPGQTGNTIYF.

Many counts were recorded for this clonotype. The rearrangement links TRBV11-2 to TRBJ2-3; D perhaps matches TRBD2 (7 bases). The V gene lost 8 bases and the J gene lost 3 bases, with 21 bases spanning the gap. The CDR3 spans 16 residues. CDR1 is SGHAT, CDR2 FQNNGV, per germline. The CDR3 loop is CASGSSGTPPTDTQYF. The CDR3 coding sequence is TGTGCCAGCGGCTCAAGCGGGACACCTCCGACAGATACGCAGTATTTT.

This clonotype has at least ten counts. The gene calls are TRBV2 and TRBJ2-3; the match to TRBD1 covers 8 bases. V lost 5 bases and J lost 4; bases outside the gene matches: 5. The CDR3 loop spans 14 amino acids. Germline CDR1 and CDR2: SNHLY and FYNNEI. The CDR3 loop is CASSRTGMSDTQYF. The CDR3 DNA is TGTGCCAGCAGTAGGACAGGGATGTCAGATACGCAGTATTTT.

This clonotype was observed at least ten times. V gene TRBV20-1 combines with J gene TRBJ2-1; TRBD2 matches at 15 bases. The CDR3 is 17 residues long. Per the germline V gene, CDR1 is DFQATT and CDR2 is SNEGSKA (reference sequence). Trimming at V came to 6 bases and at J to 9 bases, leaving 15 bases not matched to a gene. The CDR3, as DNA: TGCAGTGCACCGCCCGCCGGACTAGCGGGAGGGAAGAGTGAGCAGTTCTTC. Translation: CSAPPAGLAGGKSEQFF.